These 19 T cell receptor beta chains share one sample of origin, sequenced in a study of blood T cell repertoires in COVID-19. Clones were read by immunoSEQ multiplex PCR, and TCRdb kept only the in-frame ones, dropping some. The data contain roughly 41,000 clones, approximately 85% of them singletons. Sequencing was carried out using peripheral blood. The receptors were gathered from a human donor in a cohort sampled during active COVID-19. The donor label of this sample is uncertain.

This clone appeared a single time. V usage is TRBV3-1 (or the pseudogene TRBV3-2) and J usage is TRBJ1-4; TRBD1 agrees at 9 bases. Per germline, CDR1 LGHDT and CDR2 YNNKEL (reference sequence). The CDR3 has 15 residues. Losses at the gene ends were 5 bases for V and 7 bases for J; bases not matched to a gene: 8. CDR3 protein: CASSNTGGQAEKLFF. CDR3 nucleotide sequence: TGTGCCAGCAGCAATACAGGGGGCCAGGCTGAAAAACTGTTTTTT.

The chain combines TRBV5-1 with TRBJ2-1; TRBD1 agrees at 9 bases. Germline CDR1 is SGHRS and CDR2 is YFSETQ. With V trimmed by 4 bases and J by 3 bases, 8 bases remained unmatched. The CDR3 is 16 amino acids. The CDR3 region has the DNA TGCGCCAGCAGCCTCTCCCGGGACAGGGACTACAATGAGCAGTTCTTC. Translation: CASSLSRDRDYNEQFF.

This clone is medium-sized by share. V and J are TRBV5-1 and TRBJ1-5, with D maybe TRBD1 (6 bases). CDR1 is SGHRS, CDR2 YFSETQ, per germline. Deletions cut 4 bases from V and 4 bases from J, with 15 bases between. The CDR3 runs 15 residues. The CDR3 loop is CASSPTNRDNQPQHF. The CDR3 DNA follows: TGCGCCAGCAGCCCGACCAACAGGGATAATCAGCCCCAGCATTTT.

This chain joins TRBV30 and TRBJ2-7; 11 nucleotides align to TRBD2. The J segment lost 4 bases and the V segment lost 2 bases, leaving 10 bases of the junction unmatched. Germline CDR1 is GTSNPN and CDR2 is SVGIG (reference sequence). The CDR3 consists of 16 residues. CDR3 residues: CAWSNDLAGGSYEQYF. CDR3 nucleotides: TGTGCCTGGAGTAATGATCTAGCGGGGGGTTCTTACGAGCAGTACTTC.

The V gene is TRBV7-9, the J gene TRBJ1-6; TRBD1 might be the D (5 bases). This CDR3 has 15 amino acids. V lost 1 base and J 7 bases, leaving 11 bases between the germline ends. Germline CDR1 reads SEHNR; CDR2 reads FQNEAQ (reference sequence). CDR3 amino acids: CASSLVGGGNSPLHF. The CDR3 DNA is TGTGCCAGCAGCTTAGTGGGCGGGGGGAATTCACCCCTCCACTTT.

The V call is TRBV18, the J call TRBJ1-4; the D gene is possibly TRBD1 (5 bases). Trimming left V 3 bases short and J 5 bases short, with 10 bases between. Germline-derived CDR1 and CDR2 are KGHSH and LQKENI. This CDR3 is built from 14 residues. DNA of the CDR3: TGTGCCAGCTCACCTAAGGCAGGGAATGAAAAACTGTTTTTT. It yields the protein CASSPKAGNEKLFF.

This chain links TRBV6-5 with TRBJ2-1; 7 positions agree with TRBD1. V lost 5 bases and J lost 6; bases outside the gene matches: 4. CDR1 is MNHEY, CDR2 SVGAGI, per germline. This CDR3 is 13 amino acids long. This CDR3 reads CASSRQGSNEQFF. CDR3 coding DNA: TGTGCCAGCAGTCGACAGGGATCCAATGAGCAGTTCTTC.

The J gene is TRBJ2-7, the V gene TRBV10-3; TRBD1 might be the D (6 bases). CDR3 length: 12 amino acids. The germline CDR1 and CDR2 sequences are ENHRY and SYGVKD. The germline V and J ends were trimmed by 5 bases and 3 bases, with 8 bases remaining between them. CDR3 DNA: TGTGCCATCAGTCTACAGGGCTACGAGCAGTACTTC. It specifies CAISLQGYEQYF.

The genes are TRBV29-1 and TRBJ1-2, with a tentative D call TRBD1 (5 bases). The CDR3 has 11 amino acids. CDR1 is SQVTM and CDR2 is ANQGSEA in the germline V gene. Trimming cost V 4 bases and J 8 bases, with 11 bases left between them. CDR3 sequence: CSVGEGLGYTF. As DNA, the CDR3 is TGCAGCGTTGGAGAGGGGCTGGGCTACACCTTC.

V and J are TRBV10-3 and TRBJ1-2, with D hard to call. CDR3 length equals 12 residues. Trimming removed 6 bases from V and 8 bases from J, with 13 bases in between. CDR1 and CDR2 (germline): ENHRY, SYGVKD. CDR3 nucleotides: TGTGCCATCAGGCCGGGATCGGGGGGCTACACCTTC. It specifies CAIRPGSGGYTF.

The sample holds a few counts of this clone. V gene TRBV7-2 combines with J gene TRBJ1-3; D gene ambiguous. The germline V and J ends were trimmed by 2 bases and 3 bases, with 5 bases remaining between them. The CDR3 loop spans 13 amino acids. Germline V lookup: CDR1 SGHTA, CDR2 FQGNSA. The CDR3 loop is CASSLNSGNTIYF. The CDR3 bases are TGTGCCAGCAGCTTAAACAGTGGAAACACCATATATTTT.

This clone has a handful of counts. This chain uses TRBV9 with TRBJ1-2; 8 nucleotides align to TRBD1. The V gene end was trimmed by 3 bases and the J gene end by 4 bases; junction bases not matched to a gene: 5. This CDR3 has 14 amino acids. Germline V lookup: CDR1 SGDLS, CDR2 YYNGEE. The CDR3 reads CASSETGGGYGYTF. The DNA of the CDR3 is TGTGCCAGCAGCGAAACAGGGGGTGGCTATGGCTACACCTTC.

V gene TRBV7-2 combines with J gene TRBJ1-2, with D tentatively TRBD1 (6 bases). The CDR3 spans 13 residues. Germline CDR1 reads SGHTA; CDR2 reads FQGNSA. V lost 6 bases and J lost 2, with 10 bases in between. The CDR3 sequence: CASSSGGNYGYTF. For the CDR3, the DNA is TGTGCCAGCAGTTCGGGGGGCAACTATGGCTACACCTTC. Based on the CDR3 plus reference TRBV7-2 and TRBJ1-2, the full variable domain is GAGVSQSPSNKVTEKGKDVELRCDPISGHTALYWYRQSLGQGLEFLIYFQGNSAPDKSGLPSDRFSAERTGGSVSTLTIQRTQQEDSAVYLCASSSGGNYGYTFGSGTRLTVV.

Only one count was recorded for this clone. The rearrangement joins TRBV19 to TRBJ2-6, with D unclear. V was shortened by 5 bases and J by 2 bases, with 13 bases between the two germline ends. The CDR3 is 16 residues long. Germline V gene lookup returns CDR1 LNHDA and CDR2 SQIVND (reference sequence). The CDR3 region has the DNA TGTGCCAGTAGTCCCGAGCAAAGCACTGGGGCCAACGTCCTGACTTTC. It translates to CASSPEQSTGANVLTF.

This clone is categorized as medium-sized. The gene calls are TRBV11-2 and TRBJ2-7; 8 bases are shared with TRBD1. J gave up 6 bases and V 5 bases, and 12 bases lay outside the gene matches. This CDR3 has 15 amino acids. Per germline, CDR1 SGHAT and CDR2 FQNNGV. Written as DNA, the CDR3 is TGTGCCAGCAGCCTCCCAGGGGGCCGGAGGGGCGAGCAGTACTTC. It codes for CASSLPGGRRGEQYF.

This chain joins TRBV4-3 and TRBJ1-2, with TRBD1 matching over 7 bases. CDR3 length equals 18 residues. Germline V CDR1 and CDR2: LGHNA, YSLEER. V lost 0 bases to trimming and J lost 2 bases; unmatched junction nucleotides: 12. The DNA of the CDR3 is TGCGCCAGCAGCCAAGATCCGGCAGGGGGTTTGGGGAACTATGGCTACACCTTC. This translates into CASSQDPAGGLGNYGYTF.

The chain recombines TRBV18 with TRBJ1-5, with 8 positions matching TRBD1. The V gene's germline CDR1 is KGHSH and CDR2 LQKENI. CDR3 length: 15 residues. Unmatched junction bases numbered 8, after V lost 8 bases and J lost 2 bases. The CDR3 here is CASAGQGLRNQPQHF. CDR3 bases: TGTGCCAGCGCAGGACAGGGACTGCGCAATCAGCCCCAGCATTTT.

The chain links TRBV9 to TRBJ2-2, with 10 positions matching TRBD1. J lost 5 bases, V lost 2 bases, and 0 bases had no gene match. CDR1 is SGDLS, CDR2 YYNGEE, per germline. The CDR3 loop spans 14 amino acids. The CDR3 DNA reads as TGTGCCAGCAGCGTGGGACAGGGGACCGGGGAGCTGTTTTTT. It yields the protein CASSVGQGTGELFF.

CDR3 protein: CASSQTSGRGTDTQYF. CDR3 nucleotide sequence: TGTGCCAGCAGCCAGACTAGCGGGAGGGGCACAGATACGCAGTATTTT. The rearrangement uses TRBV7-2 and TRBJ2-3, with 14 bases aligning to TRBD2. Germline CDR1 SGHTA, CDR2 FQGNSA. J gave up 1 base and V 5 bases, and 2 bases lay outside the gene matches. The CDR3 contains 16 residues.